The 14 T cell receptor beta chains given below trace back to one sample, sequenced in a study of T cell responses to AZD1222 COVID-19 vaccine. Assay: immunoSEQ multiplex PCR; the TCRdb copy retains only in-frame clones and omits some. The sample has about 140,000 clones, roughly 91% seen once. This specimen consisted of peripheral blood, obtained 28 days after the second AZD1222 dose. These receptors were taken from an adult who received the AZD1222 COVID-19 vaccine.

The chain couples TRBV15 to TRBJ2-5; TRBD1 aligns across 7 bases. Germline CDR1 reads LNHNV; CDR2 reads YYDKDF (reference sequence). CDR3 length: 16 residues. Trimming at V came to 0 bases and at J to 2 bases, leaving 6 bases not matched to a gene. The CDR3 DNA reads TGTGCCACCAGCAGAGATCTGGCAGGGGGTCAAGAGACCCAGTACTTC. Its translation: CATSRDLAGGQETQYF.

The J gene is TRBJ1-3, the V gene TRBV19, with D uncertain. CDR1 LNHDA and CDR2 SQIVND come from the germline V gene (reference sequence). The CDR3 is 16 residues long. The V end lost 7 bases, the J end lost 0 bases, and 16 bases lay between the germline ends. For the CDR3, the DNA is TGTGCCAGTATCTCCCCGGGATTGCACTCTGGAAACACCATATATTTT. Its protein is CASISPGLHSGNTIYF.

The V and J genes are TRBV2 and TRBJ1-5; no firm D call. Trimming stripped 6 bases from V and 6 bases from J, with 12 bases between. This CDR3 contains 13 residues. Germline V gene sequence: CDR1 SNHLY, CDR2 FYNNEI. The chain's CDR3 is CASSLGLGQPQHF. CDR3 sequence (DNA): TGTGCCAGCAGCTTGGGTCTAGGTCAGCCCCAGCATTTT. The variable domain in full, with the rest retrieved from reference TRBV2 and TRBJ1-5, is EPEVTQTPSHQVTQMGQEVILRCVPISNHLYFYWYRQILGQKVEFLVSFYNNEISEKSEIFDDQFSVERPDGSNFTLKIRSTKLEDSAMYFCASSLGLGQPQHFGDGTRLSIL.

The chain combines TRBV6-4 with TRBJ2-5; the match to TRBD2 covers 8 bases. This CDR3 region has 14 residues. J was trimmed by 5 bases and V by 6 bases; bases with no gene match: 8. Germline V gene data show CDR1 as MRHNA and CDR2 as SNTAGT. CDR3 DNA: TGTGCCAGCAGCGTTGGGACTAGTGGTGAGACCCAGTACTTC. Its protein product is CASSVGTSGETQYF.

CDR3 amino acids: CASSVRRNTEAFF. In DNA, the CDR3 is TGCGCCAGCAGTGTCCGGAGGAACACTGAAGCTTTCTTT. The chain links TRBV5-1 to TRBJ1-1; D gene ambiguous. Trimming stripped 5 bases from V and 1 base from J, with 9 bases between. Germline lookup yields CDR1 SGHRS and CDR2 YFSETQ. The CDR3 has 13 amino acids.

J is TRBJ1-2 and V is TRBV30; D may be TRBD1 (6 bases). The V end was cut by 5 bases, the J end by 4 bases, with 14 bases between. CDR1 is GTSNPN and CDR2 is SVGIG in the germline V gene (reference sequence). This CDR3 is built from 13 residues. CDR3 nucleotides: TGTGCCTGGGGAGTATCAGGGGCCTATGGCTACACCTTC. This sequence encodes CAWGVSGAYGYTF.

In DNA, the CDR3 is TGTGCCTGGGCGGCGGCCACCCCCGGAAGGGGCGATACGCAGTATTTT. It codes for CAWAAATPGRGDTQYF. The chain combines TRBV30 with TRBJ2-3, with D tentatively TRBD1 (5 bases). CDR1 and CDR2 (germline): GTSNPN, SVGIG (reference sequence). This CDR3 has 16 amino acids. V lost 5 bases to trimming and J lost 6 bases, with 24 bases between them.

This clone was detected only a few times. The chain is built from TRBV7-3 and TRBJ2-6, with D perhaps matching TRBD2 (5 bases). Trimming cost V 5 bases and J 2 bases, with 13 bases left between them. The CDR3 loop spans 16 amino acids. The germline CDR1 and CDR2 sequences are SGHTA and FQGTGA. CDR3 nucleotide sequence: TGTGCCAGCAGCACTAGGACGCCGGCTGGGGCCAACGTCCTGACTTTC. It specifies CASSTRTPAGANVLTF.

This clone was seen only a few times. This chain links TRBV24-1 with TRBJ2-1, with D perhaps assigned TRBD1 or TRBD2 (5 bases each). V was trimmed by 5 bases and J by 3 bases, leaving 22 bases between them. CDR3 length: 18 amino acids. Looked up from germline, CDR1 is KGHDR and CDR2 is SFDVKD. The CDR3 protein is CATSGKVGQGPRYNEQFF. The CDR3, as DNA: TGTGCCACCAGTGGGAAAGTCGGTCAGGGACCCCGCTACAATGAGCAGTTCTTC.

The rearrangement uses TRBV6-2 or TRBV6-3 and TRBJ1-5; TRBD1 matches at 7 bases. The CDR3 is 15 residues long. Germline CDR1 and CDR2: MNHEY and SVGEGT. With 0 bases clipped from V and 5 bases from J, the junction kept 4 bases outside the gene matches. The CDR3 DNA reads TGTGCCAGCAGTTACTCGTATCAGGGGGATCAGCCCCAGCATTTT. It specifies CASSYSYQGDQPQHF.

J is TRBJ2-5 and V is TRBV24-1; D might be TRBD2 (5 bases). V lost 9 bases to trimming and J lost 5 bases, with 15 bases between them. The CDR3 contains 13 residues. Germline lookup yields CDR1 KGHDR and CDR2 SFDVKD. CDR3 in amino acids: CATGELAAETQYF. The CDR3 coding sequence is TGTGCCACCGGGGAGCTTGCGGCGGAGACCCAGTACTTC.

The chain couples TRBV7-9 to TRBJ1-2, with TRBD1 identical over 10 bases. The J segment lost 0 bases and the V segment lost 4 bases, leaving 8 bases of the junction unmatched. CDR3 length equals 17 residues. Germline CDR1 reads SEHNR; CDR2 reads FQNEAQ (reference sequence). Here the CDR3 reads CASSSAGTGVSNYGYTF. In nucleotides, the CDR3 is TGTGCCAGCAGCTCAGCCGGGACAGGGGTCTCTAACTATGGCTACACCTTC.

J is TRBJ1-1 and V is TRBV14, with a tentative D call TRBD1 (6 bases). The V end lost 5 bases, the J end lost 0 bases, and 19 bases lay between the germline ends. The CDR3 length is 17 residues. Germline values: CDR1 SGHDN, CDR2 FVKESK. CDR3 protein: CASSFRGGVALNTEAFF. CDR3 nucleotides: TGTGCCAGCAGCTTCAGGGGCGGGGTCGCCCTGAACACTGAAGCTTTCTTT.

About this clone itself: The same CDR3 is also encoded by other DNA sequences in this sample. This chain links TRBV18 with TRBJ2-7; D remains ambiguous. Trimming shortened V by 3 bases and J by 0 bases, and 6 bases separated the two germline ends. The germline CDR1 and CDR2 sequences are KGHSH and LQKENI. The CDR3 has 13 amino acids. The CDR3 nucleotides read TGTGCCAGCTCACCGCCCAGCTCCTACGAGCAGTACTTC. Translating it yields CASSPPSSYEQYF. Together with reference TRBV18 and TRBJ2-7, the CDR3 gives the full variable domain: NAGVMQNPRHLVRRRGQEARLRCSPMKGHSHVYWYRQLPEEGLKFMVYLQKENIIDESGMPKERFSAEFPKEGPSILRIQQVVRGDSAAYFCASSPPSSYEQYFGPGTRLTVT.